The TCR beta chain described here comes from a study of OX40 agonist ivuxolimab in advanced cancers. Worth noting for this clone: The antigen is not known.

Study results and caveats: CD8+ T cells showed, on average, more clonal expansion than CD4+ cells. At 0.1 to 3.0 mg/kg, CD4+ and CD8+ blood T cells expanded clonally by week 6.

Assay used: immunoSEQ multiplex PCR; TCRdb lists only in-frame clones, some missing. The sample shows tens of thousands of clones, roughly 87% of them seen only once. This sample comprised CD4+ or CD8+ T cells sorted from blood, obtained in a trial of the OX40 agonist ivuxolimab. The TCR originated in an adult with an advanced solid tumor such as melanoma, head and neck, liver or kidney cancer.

DNA for the CDR3: TGTGCCAGCAGCTTAATCGGGAGGCACACAGATACGCAGTATTTT. The encoded protein is CASSLIGRHTDTQYF. The chain combines TRBV7-3 with TRBJ2-3; 7 bases line up with TRBD2. The CDR3 has 15 amino acids. After removal of 1 base from V and 2 bases from J, the junction contained 3 bases not matched to a gene. The germline gives CDR1 SGHTA, CDR2 FQGTGA.